What follows describes a single T cell receptor (beta chain). Its antigen is as yet unknown. The source of the sample is a study of cytomegalovirus exposure and HLA in healthy donors. Background on the study: Earlier sequencing of 150 million to 200 million T cells yielded 120 million or so unique TCR beta sequences. Study outcomes and limitations: TCR beta chains associated with HLA were, in a later analysis, more clonally expanded than equally common others.

The PCR had 60 Vbeta and 13 Jbeta primers. Libraries were prepared by immunoSEQ multiplex PCR; TCRdb keeps only in-frame clonotypes and omits some of them. The sample table includes over 45,000 clones. This clonotype was obtained from a woman aged 40 to 55 in good health and CMV-seronegative. Sequences were obtained from PBMCs.

The CDR3 bases are TGCGCCAGCAGCTCTACTAGCGGGAGGGATAATGAGCAGTTCTTC. This encodes CASSSTSGRDNEQFF. The V call is TRBV5-1, the J call TRBJ2-1, with TRBD2 identical over 13 bases. With 3 bases clipped from V and 7 bases from J, the junction kept 4 bases outside the gene matches. The CDR3 runs 15 residues. Germline V gene data show CDR1 as SGHRS and CDR2 as YFSETQ.